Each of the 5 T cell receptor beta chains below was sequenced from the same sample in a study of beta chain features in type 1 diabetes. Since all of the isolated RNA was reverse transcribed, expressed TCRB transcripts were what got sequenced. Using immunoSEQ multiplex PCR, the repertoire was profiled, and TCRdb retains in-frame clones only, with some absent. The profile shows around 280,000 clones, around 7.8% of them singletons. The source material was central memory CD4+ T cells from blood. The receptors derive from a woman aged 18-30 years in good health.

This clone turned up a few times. The CDR3: CASSEYGGIEPQHF. CDR3 DNA: TGTGCCAGCAGTGAATACGGGGGAATAGAGCCCCAGCATTTT. The chain is built from TRBV6-1 and TRBJ1-5; a possible D gene is TRBD1 (5 bases). Germline CDR1 and CDR2: MNHNS and SASEGT. The CDR3 is made up of 14 amino acids. The V gene lost 2 bases and the J gene lost 8 bases, with 13 bases spanning the gap.

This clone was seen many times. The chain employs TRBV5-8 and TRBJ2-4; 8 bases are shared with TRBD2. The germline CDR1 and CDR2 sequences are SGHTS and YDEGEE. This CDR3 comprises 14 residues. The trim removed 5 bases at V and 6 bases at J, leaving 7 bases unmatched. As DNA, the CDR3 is TGTGCCAGCAGAGCACTAGCGGACGGAAACATTCAGTACTTC. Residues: CASRALADGNIQYF.

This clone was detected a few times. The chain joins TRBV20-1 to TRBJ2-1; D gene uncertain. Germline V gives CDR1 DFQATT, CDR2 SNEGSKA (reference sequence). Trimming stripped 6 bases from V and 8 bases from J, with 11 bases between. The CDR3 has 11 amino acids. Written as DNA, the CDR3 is TGCAGTGCCCAGGTTCGCGATGAGCAGTTCTTC. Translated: CSAQVRDEQFF.

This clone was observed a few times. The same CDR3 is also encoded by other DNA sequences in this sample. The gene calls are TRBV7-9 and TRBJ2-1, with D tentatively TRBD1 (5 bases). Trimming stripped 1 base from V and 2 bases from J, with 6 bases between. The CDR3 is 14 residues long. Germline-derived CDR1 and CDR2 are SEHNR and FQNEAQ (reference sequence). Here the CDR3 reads CASSLEGAYNEQFF. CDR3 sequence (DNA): TGTGCCAGCAGCTTAGAAGGGGCCTACAATGAGCAGTTCTTC.

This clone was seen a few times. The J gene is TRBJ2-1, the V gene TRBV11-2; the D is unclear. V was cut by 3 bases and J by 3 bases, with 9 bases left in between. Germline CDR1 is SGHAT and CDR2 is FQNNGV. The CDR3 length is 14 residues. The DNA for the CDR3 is TGTGCCAGCAGCTTCCCCGGATTCTACAATGAGCAGTTCTTC. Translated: CASSFPGFYNEQFF.